This T cell receptor (beta chain) was documented in a study of blood T cell repertoires in COVID-19. Produced via immunoSEQ multiplex PCR; TCRdb's table is partial and in-frame only. Of about 430,000 clones listed, approximately 91% were seen once; the top ten hold 1.4% to 1.5%. This CDR3 is 16 amino acids long. Losses at the gene ends were 5 bases for V and 4 bases for J; bases not matched to a gene: 10. The germline CDR1 and CDR2 sequences are SGHTA and FQGNSA. The origin of this receptor is a woman under 30 who had been exposed to COVID-19. The sequenced sample consisted of PBMCs or T cells enriched from blood (not recorded which). This chain connects TRBV7-2 to TRBJ2-1; 8 bases map to TRBD2. CDR3 loop: CASSGTGTRGYNEQFF. The CDR3 nucleotides are TGTGCCAGCAGCGGAACCGGGACTAGGGGGTACAATGAGCAGTTCTTC.